This TCR beta chain was found in a study of cytomegalovirus exposure and HLA in healthy donors. On this clone itself: Antigen unknown.

Clones were sequenced by immunoSEQ multiplex PCR, and TCRdb holds only the in-frame ones, with some missing. This sample yields over 150,000 clones, of which around 80% are seen a single time; around 15% belongs to the top ten. CDR1 is SEHNR and CDR2 is FQNEAQ in the germline V gene (reference sequence). This CDR3 is built from 14 residues. The V end was cut by 1 base, the J end by 2 bases, with 6 bases between. Whole-study results and caveats: The CMV antigen specificity of a few CMV-associated chains was confirmed through in vitro analysis.

The sample taken for sequencing was PBMCs. V is TRBV7-9 and J is TRBJ2-1; D is possibly TRBD1 (5 bases). The TCR comes from a woman aged 25 to 39 in good health and CMV-seropositive. CDR3 residues: CASSLVDTYNEQFF. The CDR3 region has the DNA TGTGCCAGCAGCTTAGTGGACACCTACAATGAGCAGTTCTTC. The full variable domain, in which reference TRBV7-9 and TRBJ2-1 provide the parts outside the CDR3, is DTGVSQNPRHKITKRGQNVTFRCDPISEHNRLYWYRQTLGQGPEFLTYFQNEAQLEKSRLLSDRFSAERPKGSFSTLEIQRTEQGDSAMYLCASSLVDTYNEQFFGPGTRLTVL.